This entry lists 27 T cell receptor beta chains sequenced from one sample in a study of cytomegalovirus exposure and HLA in healthy donors. Vbeta (60) and Jbeta (13) primers were used in the PCR. Sequencing was performed with immunoSEQ multiplex PCR; in TCRdb, only in-frame clones are kept and a portion is missing. The sample yields 130,000 to 150,000 clones, 70% to 85% seen once. Sequences were obtained from PBMCs. Source of these receptors: a man in his forties or fifties in good health and CMV-seropositive.

This clone was picked up one time. J is TRBJ1-2 and V is TRBV6-1; D is ambiguous. CDR1 is MNHNS and CDR2 is SASEGT in the germline V gene. There are 12 residues in the CDR3. Trimming took off 4 bases at V and 5 bases at J, with 8 bases between the two ends. The CDR3 reads CASSVTGYGYTF. The CDR3 region has the DNA TGTGCCAGCAGTGTAACCGGGTATGGCTACACCTTC.

This clone has more than one count but fewer than ten. V gene TRBV5-4 combines with J gene TRBJ1-2; 9 bases line up with TRBD1. There are 14 residues in the CDR3. Germline V gene data show CDR1 as SGHNT and CDR2 as YYREEE (reference sequence). The V segment lost 4 bases and the J segment 4 bases; nucleotides outside the gene matches: 5. The CDR3 DNA follows: TGTGCCAGCAGCGTCGGACAGGGGATCTATGGCTACACCTTC. Translating it yields CASSVGQGIYGYTF.

A remark on this clone: Mismatch with germline at one junction end may stem from a read error. This chain connects TRBV29-1 to TRBJ2-5; no definite D call. In germline, CDR1 is SQVTM, CDR2 ANQGSEA. The CDR3 is made up of 14 amino acids. The CDR3 region has the DNA TGCAGCGCTGAAATCGGCCTAGTTCAAGAGACCCAGTACTTC. Translation gives CSAEIGLVQETQYF.

The chain uses TRBV29-1 and TRBJ2-5; D call uncertain. V lost 6 bases to trimming and J lost 4 bases, with 15 bases between them. This CDR3 has 13 residues. Looked up from germline, CDR1 is SQVTM and CDR2 is ANQGSEA. The CDR3 reads CSVPHGSLETQYF. CDR3 coding DNA: TGCAGCGTCCCCCACGGGTCCTTAGAGACCCAGTACTTC.

The chain couples TRBV2 to TRBJ1-2; D call uncertain. In germline, CDR1 is SNHLY, CDR2 FYNNEI. The CDR3 is 14 amino acids. Trimming took off 5 bases at V and 9 bases at J, with 19 bases between the two ends. CDR3 loop: CASSPLWVSSRYTF. For the CDR3, the DNA is TGTGCCAGCAGTCCCCTATGGGTCTCTAGTCGCTACACCTTC.

This clone occurred a few times. The chain employs TRBV27 and TRBJ1-1; 7 bases map to TRBD1. This CDR3 spans 16 amino acids. The germline V gene has CDR1 MNHEY and CDR2 SMNVEV (reference sequence). Germline trimming cut 6 bases from V and 1 base from J; bases unmatched to any gene: 11. The CDR3 nucleotides read TGTGCCAGCAGCCTCACCGGGACAGCGGCGAACACTGAAGCTTTCTTT. It yields the protein CASSLTGTAANTEAFF.

The rearrangement uses TRBV2 and TRBJ2-1; D possibly corresponds to TRBD1 (7 bases). The CDR3 consists of 15 residues. In germline, CDR1 is SNHLY, CDR2 FYNNEI. V dropped 8 bases and J dropped 7 bases, with 21 bases sitting between them. CDR3: CASRRQGGLGNEQFF. In DNA, the CDR3 is TGTGCCAGCCGTAGACAGGGAGGTTTAGGGAATGAGCAGTTCTTC.

The chain recombines TRBV5-1 with TRBJ2-1, with D hard to call. Germline V gene sequence: CDR1 SGHRS, CDR2 YFSETQ. V lost 1 base to trimming and J lost 6 bases, with 11 bases between them. The CDR3 consists of 14 residues. The CDR3 loop reads CASSLNYFRNEQFF. For the CDR3, the DNA is TGCGCCAGCAGCTTGAATTATTTCCGCAATGAGCAGTTCTTC.

This clone came up a few times. The chain is built from TRBV25-1 and TRBJ2-7, with TRBD1 matching over 7 bases. V dropped 3 bases and J dropped 6; count of bases not matched to a gene: 14. Germline loops: CDR1 MGHDK, CDR2 SYGVNS. The CDR3 is 16 residues long. The CDR3: CASSEHAGTAIIEQYF. The CDR3 DNA is TGTGCCAGCAGTGAGCACGCCGGGACAGCAATCATCGAGCAGTACTTC.

The chain has TRBV11-2 and TRBJ2-7, with D uncertain. Trimming stripped 2 bases from V and 5 bases from J, with 7 bases between. This CDR3 region has 12 residues. Germline CDR1 SGHAT, CDR2 FQNNGV. The CDR3 is CASSLITHEQYF. CDR3 coding DNA: TGTGCCAGCAGCTTAATCACTCACGAGCAGTACTTC.

CDR3 sequence reads: CASSQDPGEGTQYF. Written as DNA, the CDR3 is TGCGCCAGCAGTCAGGACCCCGGGGAAGGAACGCAGTATTTT. The chain joins TRBV5-1 to TRBJ2-3; tentative D call: TRBD2 (5 bases). Germline lookup yields CDR1 SGHRS and CDR2 YFSETQ. The CDR3 runs to 14 residues. Trimming removed 5 bases from V and 9 bases from J, with 19 bases in between.

This chain uses TRBV6-5 with TRBJ1-1, with 7 bases matching TRBD1. J lost 1 base, V lost 2 bases, and 7 bases had no gene match. This CDR3 has 16 amino acids. Looked up from germline, CDR1 is MNHEY and CDR2 is SVGAGI. The CDR3 protein is CASSYVGDRRNTEAFF. CDR3 DNA sequence: TGTGCCAGCAGTTACGTCGGGGACAGAAGGAACACTGAAGCTTTCTTT.

About this clone itself: The same CDR3 also results from other DNA sequences found in this sample. V and J are TRBV6-5 and TRBJ2-5; 11 nucleotides match TRBD2. Germline V gives CDR1 MNHEY, CDR2 SVGAGI. V shed 0 bases and J 1 base; nucleotides not matched to a gene: 1. The CDR3 contains 16 residues. The CDR3 sequence is CASSYSTSGGQETQYF. The DNA for the CDR3 is TGTGCCAGCAGTTACTCAACTAGCGGGGGCCAAGAGACCCAGTACTTC.

The V call is TRBV5-1, the J call TRBJ2-7; D perhaps matches TRBD2 (6 bases). Germline CDR1 and CDR2: SGHRS and YFSETQ. The CDR3 runs 15 residues. The ends were cut back, 1 base at V and 1 base at J, with 12 bases in the middle. The CDR3 DNA sequence: TGCGCCAGCAGCTTGTTGTCTAGCGATTCCTACGAGCAGTACTTC. This encodes CASSLLSSDSYEQYF.

This sequence joins TRBV7-3 and TRBJ1-2, with TRBD1 identical over 8 bases. The CDR3 length is 15 residues. V shed 5 bases, J shed 6 bases, and the junction held 11 bases outside the gene matches. Germline V gene data show CDR1 as SGHTA and CDR2 as FQGTGA. DNA of the CDR3: TGTGCCAGCAGCACCCGACAGGGGAGTATTGATGGCTACACCTTC. It yields the protein CASSTRQGSIDGYTF.

The chain recombines TRBV29-1 with TRBJ2-5; TRBD1 matches 9 bases. V lost 8 bases to trimming and J lost 4 bases; unmatched junction nucleotides: 17. Germline values: CDR1 SQVTM, CDR2 ANQGSEA. CDR3 size: 16 residues. CDR3 sequence reads: CSPRISRQGVGETQYF. CDR3 DNA: TGCAGCCCGAGAATCTCCAGACAGGGGGTTGGAGAGACCCAGTACTTC.

This clone has more than one count but fewer than ten. The rearrangement links TRBV4-1 to TRBJ2-5, with 8 bases aligning to TRBD1. Germline lookup yields CDR1 MGHRA and CDR2 YSYEKL. Losses at the gene ends were 1 base for V and 5 bases for J; bases not matched to a gene: 3. This CDR3 contains 14 residues. CDR3 residues: CASSQGTGWETQYF. CDR3 nucleotides: TGCGCCAGCAGCCAAGGGACAGGGTGGGAGACCCAGTACTTC.

The chain links TRBV5-1 to TRBJ2-3, with a possible D match to TRBD2 (7 bases). V was pared by 3 bases and J by 0 bases, with 17 bases between. Germline assignment: CDR1 SGHRS and CDR2 YFSETQ. This CDR3 is built from 17 residues. CDR3 DNA: TGCGCCAGCAGCTCGCAATGGGGGGGCCTTAGCACAGATACGCAGTATTTT. Amino acids: CASSSQWGGLSTDTQYF. The full variable domain, in which reference TRBV5-1 and TRBJ2-3 provide the parts outside the CDR3, is KAGVTQTPRYLIKTRGQQVTLSCSPISGHRSVSWYQQTPGQGLQFLFEYFSETQRNKGNFPGRFSGRQFSNSRSEMNVSTLELGDSALYLCASSSQWGGLSTDTQYFGPGTRLTVL.

This clone has a single count. The V gene is TRBV7-8, the J gene TRBJ1-2, with unresolved D. Germline V CDR1 and CDR2: SGHVS, FQNEAQ. The V end was cut by 2 bases, the J end by 2 bases, with 9 bases between. CDR3 length: 14 amino acids. CDR3 amino acids: CASSLNGINYGYTF. The CDR3 DNA follows: TGTGCCAGCAGCTTAAACGGGATCAACTATGGCTACACCTTC.

The rearrangement uses TRBV4-2 and TRBJ2-1, with 11 bases that match TRBD2. The V and J ends lost 4 bases and 4 bases, in that order; junction bases with no gene match: 3. The germline V gene encodes CDR1 LGHNA and CDR2 YNFKEQ. The length of the CDR3 is 15 residues. CDR3 sequence: CASSPGTSGYNEQFF. The CDR3 DNA reads TGTGCCAGCAGCCCTGGGACTAGCGGATACAATGAGCAGTTCTTC.

J is TRBJ2-1 and V is TRBV9; TRBD1 matches 8 bases. V shed 2 bases and J 8 bases; nucleotides not matched to a gene: 3. Germline V gene sequence: CDR1 SGDLS, CDR2 YYNGEE. The CDR3 sequence is 13 residues long. CDR3 region: CASSVQGADEQFF. The CDR3, as DNA: TGTGCCAGCAGCGTCCAGGGGGCAGATGAGCAGTTCTTC.

In this sample, this clone turned up once. The V gene is TRBV5-4, the J gene TRBJ2-3; possible D gene TRBD2, 5 bases. The V gene lost 4 bases and the J gene lost 0 bases, with 15 bases spanning the gap. CDR1 is SGHNT and CDR2 is YYREEE in the germline V gene (reference sequence). CDR3 size: 16 residues. CDR3 amino acids: CASSPGSGSSTDTQYF. In DNA, the CDR3 is TGTGCCAGCAGCCCTGGATCGGGATCTAGCACAGATACGCAGTATTTT. Together with reference TRBV5-4 and TRBJ2-3, the CDR3 gives the full variable domain: ETGVTQSPTHLIKTRGQQVTLRCSSQSGHNTVSWYQQALGQGPQFIFQYYREEENGRGNFPPRFSGLQFPNYSSELNVNALELDDSALYLCASSPGSGSSTDTQYFGPGTRLTVL.

The chain joins TRBV7-7 to TRBJ2-7, with D perhaps matching TRBD2 (5 bases). V was trimmed by 5 bases and J by 6 bases, leaving 20 bases between them. The CDR3 spans 15 residues. Germline CDR1 is SSHAT and CDR2 is FNYEAQ (reference sequence). The DNA of the CDR3 is TGTGCCAGCAGCCCAAGACTTAGCGCGAGGGTCGAGCAGTACTTC. Translating gives CASSPRLSARVEQYF.

The V call is TRBV4-1, the J call TRBJ1-5; D perhaps matches TRBD1 (5 bases). Germline V gene data show CDR1 as MGHRA and CDR2 as YSYEKL. This CDR3 contains 15 residues. Trimming left V 3 bases short and J 2 bases short, with 11 bases between. DNA for the CDR3: TGCGCCAGCAGCCACTCGCAGGGCGGCAATCAGCCCCAGCATTTT. Protein: CASSHSQGGNQPQHF.

This clone was seen once. The chain combines TRBV5-1 with TRBJ1-1; TRBD1 might be the D (5 bases). The CDR3 has 12 residues. V was trimmed by 3 bases and J by 6 bases, leaving 9 bases between them. Germline V gene data show CDR1 as SGHRS and CDR2 as YFSETQ. CDR3 protein: CASSSAGSEAFF. The DNA for the CDR3 is TGCGCCAGCAGCTCCGCAGGGTCTGAAGCTTTCTTT.

The chain has TRBV9 and TRBJ1-2, with 10 nucleotides matching TRBD1. The CDR3 runs 14 residues. Germline lookup yields CDR1 SGDLS and CDR2 YYNGEE. The junction had 7 bases not matched to a gene; V was cut back by 3 bases and J by 8 bases. DNA for the CDR3: TGTGCCAGCAGCGCAACCGGGACAGGGGTAGGCTACACCTTC. It specifies CASSATGTGVGYTF.

The gene calls are TRBV27 and TRBJ1-1, with a tentative D call TRBD1 (6 bases). Trimming left V 1 base short and J 5 bases short, with 8 bases between. The CDR3 contains 13 residues. Germline CDR1 reads MNHEY; CDR2 reads SMNVEV (reference sequence). This CDR3 reads CASSLFRGTEAFF. In DNA, the CDR3 is TGTGCCAGCAGTTTATTCAGGGGAACTGAAGCTTTCTTT.